A single sample gave rise to the 17 T cell receptor beta chains below, sequenced in a study of cytomegalovirus exposure and HLA in healthy donors. Researchers ran the PCR with 60 Vbeta and 13 Jbeta primers. TCRdb's copy holds only in-frame clones and misses some; the assay was immunoSEQ multiplex PCR. Of some 140,000 clones in the sample, roughly 70% were seen once. The material sequenced was PBMCs. The receptors originated from a man aged 30-40 years in good health and CMV-seronegative.

V and J are TRBV9 and TRBJ2-3, with 10 bases aligning to TRBD2. The V gene's germline CDR1 is SGDLS and CDR2 YYNGEE. CDR3 length equals 18 residues. Trimming took 3 bases from V and 1 from J; bases not matched to a gene: 11. The CDR3 protein is CASSGPTTSGARTDTQYF. The CDR3 DNA is TGTGCCAGCAGCGGACCAACAACTAGCGGGGCCCGCACAGATACGCAGTATTTT.

Comments on this clone: One junction end does not reproduce the germline sequence, and a read error may be involved. The CDR3 sequence: CSSSFGRQGSLDTEAFF. CDR3 sequence (DNA): TGTTCCAGCAGCTTCGGGCGACAGGGGAGCCTAGACACTGAAGCTTTCTTT. This chain links TRBV7-9 with TRBJ1-1, with 8 bases fitting TRBD1. The CDR3 spans 17 residues. Germline CDR1 is SEHNR and CDR2 is FQNEAQ (reference sequence).

The genes are TRBV19 and TRBJ1-5; 7 bases fit TRBD1. V trimming: 5 bases; J trimming: 5 bases; junction bases outside the gene matches: 9. The CDR3 totals 15 residues. Looked up from germline, CDR1 is LNHDA and CDR2 is SQIVND (reference sequence). CDR3 loop: CASSPRQGTHQPQHF. The CDR3 region has the DNA TGTGCCAGTAGTCCAAGACAGGGTACGCATCAGCCCCAGCATTTT.

The chain carries TRBV5-4 and TRBJ2-3; tentative D call: TRBD1 (6 bases). Trimming removed 1 base from V and 6 bases from J, with 18 bases in between. The CDR3 sequence is 16 residues long. The V gene's germline CDR1 is SGHNT and CDR2 YYREEE (reference sequence). The CDR3 sequence is CASSLSPRTQGDTQYF. CDR3 bases: TGTGCCAGCAGCTTGTCTCCTAGAACGCAGGGGGATACGCAGTATTTT.

This clone was observed a few times. This rearrangement joins TRBV7-9 to TRBJ1-1, with a possible D match to TRBD1 (5 bases). Germline V gene sequence: CDR1 SEHNR, CDR2 FQNEAQ (reference sequence). The V and J ends lost 1 base and 10 bases respectively, with 16 bases between them. The CDR3 is 14 residues long. The CDR3 nucleotides are TGTGCCAGCAGCTTAGGAGGTGGGGGGGGTCGAGCTTTCTTT. This sequence encodes CASSLGGGGGRAFF. The full variable domain, completed using reference TRBV7-9 and TRBJ1-1, is DTGVSQNPRHKITKRGQNVTFRCDPISEHNRLYWYRQTLGQGPEFLTYFQNEAQLEKSRLLSDRFSAERPKGSFSTLEIQRTEQGDSAMYLCASSLGGGGGRAFFGQGTRLTVV.

The chain has TRBV2 and TRBJ2-5; TRBD2 aligns across 11 bases. V shed 0 bases, J shed 5 bases, and the junction held 5 bases outside the gene matches. This CDR3 comprises 16 residues. CDR1 is SNHLY, CDR2 FYNNEI, per germline. CDR3: CASSEALPSGGETQYF. The CDR3 nucleotides are TGTGCCAGCAGTGAAGCGCTACCTAGCGGGGGGGAGACCCAGTACTTC.

This chain joins TRBV27 and TRBJ2-5; 10 bases agree with TRBD1. CDR1 is MNHEY and CDR2 is SMNVEV in the germline V gene (reference sequence). V trimming: 5 bases; J trimming: 2 bases; junction bases outside the gene matches: 2. The CDR3 covers 14 residues. This chain's CDR3 is CASSPDRGQETQYF. As DNA, the CDR3 is TGTGCCAGCAGTCCGGACAGGGGGCAAGAGACCCAGTACTTC.

The gene calls are TRBV6-1 and TRBJ2-2; 9 positions match TRBD1. Germline trimming cut 4 bases from V and 6 bases from J; bases unmatched to any gene: 3. CDR1 and CDR2 (germline): MNHNS, SASEGT. This CDR3 region has 14 residues. CDR3 sequence reads: CASSGQGGAGELFF. The CDR3 DNA reads TGTGCCAGCAGTGGACAGGGGGGGGCCGGGGAGCTGTTTTTT.

The V and J genes are TRBV7-9 and TRBJ2-6, with D unresolved. The CDR3 is made up of 16 amino acids. V dropped 0 bases and J dropped 0 bases, with 6 bases sitting between them. From germline, CDR1 is SEHNR and CDR2 FQNEAQ (reference sequence). The CDR3 nucleotides are TGTGCCAGCAGCTTAGCAGCGAGCTCTGGGGCCAACGTCCTGACTTTC. As protein: CASSLAASSGANVLTF.

V usage is TRBV28 and J usage is TRBJ1-2; no definite D call. V gave up 6 bases and J gave up 2 bases, with 19 bases separating them. Germline V lookup: CDR1 MDHEN, CDR2 SYDVKM. The CDR3 length is 16 residues. As DNA, the CDR3 is TGTGCCAGCAGCCGGGAAACGCACACTTGGAACTATGGCTACACCTTC. Its translation: CASSRETHTWNYGYTF.

The chain uses TRBV7-9 and TRBJ1-6; no clear D gene. Trimming stripped 1 base from V and 5 bases from J, with 6 bases between. The CDR3 totals 14 residues. CDR1 SEHNR and CDR2 FQNEAQ come from the germline V gene (reference sequence). The CDR3 DNA reads as TGTGCCAGCAGCTTAGGCTCGGATAATTCACCCCTCCACTTT. Translating gives CASSLGSDNSPLHF. Full variable domain (rest looked up from reference TRBV7-9 and TRBJ1-6): DTGVSQNPRHKITKRGQNVTFRCDPISEHNRLYWYRQTLGQGPEFLTYFQNEAQLEKSRLLSDRFSAERPKGSFSTLEIQRTEQGDSAMYLCASSLGSDNSPLHFGNGTRLTVT.

The chain carries TRBV29-1 and TRBJ2-7; D remains ambiguous. The CDR3 has 12 residues. Germline-derived CDR1 and CDR2 are SQVTM and ANQGSEA. V was clipped by 3 bases and J by 3 bases, with 9 bases between them. The CDR3 spells CSVEGYGYEQYF. The CDR3 nucleotides read TGCAGCGTTGAGGGCTACGGCTACGAGCAGTACTTC.

V is TRBV6-6 and J is TRBJ1-5, with TRBD1 matching over 9 bases. J lost 5 bases, V lost 4 bases, and 3 bases had no gene match. Germline CDR1 is MNHNY and CDR2 is SVGAGI (reference sequence). CDR3 size: 14 residues. The DNA for the CDR3 is TGTGCCAGCAGTTGGACAGGGGCGGATCAGCCCCAGCATTTT. Protein sequence: CASSWTGADQPQHF.

This clone has only one observation. The rearrangement joins TRBV18 to TRBJ1-1, with 7 bases fitting TRBD1. Per germline, CDR1 KGHSH and CDR2 LQKENI. The CDR3 extends over 14 amino acids. V lost 4 bases to trimming and J lost 5 bases; unmatched junction nucleotides: 7. CDR3: CASSHSTGNTEAFF. CDR3 in DNA: TGTGCCAGCTCACATTCGACAGGGAATACTGAAGCTTTCTTT.

This clone has only one observation. The V call is TRBV7-9, the J call TRBJ2-3, with D tentatively TRBD2 (5 bases). The CDR3 totals 14 residues. The germline CDR1 and CDR2 sequences are SEHNR and FQNEAQ (reference sequence). V was cut by 6 bases and J by 2 bases, with 12 bases left in between. CDR3 coding DNA: TGTGCCAGCAGTCCCCAGAGGGCCACAGATACGCAGTATTTT. Translating it yields CASSPQRATDTQYF.

The rearrangement uses TRBV27 and TRBJ1-2; no clear D. The V end was cut by 2 bases, the J end by 3 bases, with 10 bases between. From germline, CDR1 is MNHEY and CDR2 SMNVEV (reference sequence). The CDR3 runs to 14 residues. CDR3 sequence (DNA): TGTGCCAGCAGTTTAAAAGGCGGGCACTATGGCTACACCTTC. Translated: CASSLKGGHYGYTF.

This clone was detected only once. This chain connects TRBV19 to TRBJ2-2; D uncertain. The germline gives CDR1 LNHDA, CDR2 SQIVND (reference sequence). V dropped 8 bases and J dropped 2 bases, with 15 bases sitting between them. This CDR3 has 15 residues. CDR3 sequence reads: CASATGRVNTGELFF. CDR3 in DNA: TGTGCCAGTGCCACGGGTCGAGTTAACACCGGGGAGCTGTTTTTT.